This T cell receptor (beta chain) was sequenced in a study of T cell changes during pregnancy in multiple sclerosis (dated by TCRdb to the late 2010s). Broadly, across the study: Changes in the T cell repertoire over the course of pregnancy were examined in this study in women with multiple sclerosis.

Library prep was done by the immunoSEQ multiplex PCR assay. This is the immuneACCESS table as TCRdb keeps it, with only in-frame sequences that have V and J called. A part of the clones is gone; compared with another copy, unresolved V genes explain less than half, and the rest is unexplained. The table for this sample lists around 100,000 clones; roughly 90% of them were counted only once. The top ten clones comprise about 1.8% of the sample. V lost 6 bases and J lost 10 bases; the stretch between them is 13 bases long. From the cysteine through the phenylalanine, the CDR3 covers 12 amino acids. Only the CDR3 region is kept as DNA, spanning 36 bases read in frame from base 1. The germline V gene supplies CDR1 SGHTA and CDR2 FQGNSA. To note about this clone: Its recognized antigen is unknown. No base quality values were provided; no much bigger clone lies one nucleotide off.

The chain uses TRBV7-2 and TRBJ2-1; TRBD1 is possibly the D segment (5 matching bases). This receptor was obtained from a female donor with multiple sclerosis, enrolled in a pregnancy study. The sequencing used peripheral blood, collected after pregnancy. The DNA reads as follows: TGTGCCAGCAGACAGGCGGCAGAGGAGCAGTTCTTC. Its translation reads: CASRQAAEEQFF.